Each of the 16 T cell receptor beta chains below was sequenced from the same sample in a study of T cell responses to AZD1222 COVID-19 vaccine. TCRdb's table, derived via immunoSEQ multiplex PCR, lists solely in-frame clones and lacks some. The sample lists roughly 99,000 clones, 80% to 95% occurring once. The sequences come from peripheral blood, collected 28 days after the second AZD1222 dose. Receptors originate from an adult who received the AZD1222 COVID-19 vaccine.

This chain uses TRBV10-3 with TRBJ2-7; 7 positions agree with TRBD1. Looked up from germline, CDR1 is ENHRY and CDR2 is SYGVKD. V shed 10 bases and J 7 bases; nucleotides not matched to a gene: 10. There are 12 residues in the CDR3. CDR3 in DNA: TGTGCCACCCAGGACAGGTCAGGAGAGCAGTACTTC. As protein: CATQDRSGEQYF.

CDR3 coding DNA: TGTGCCAGCAGCTTAGGCCGAAACACCGGGGAGCTGTTTTTT. Residues: CASSLGRNTGELFF. The rearrangement uses TRBV7-9 and TRBJ2-2; the D is unclear. Germline V lookup: CDR1 SEHNR, CDR2 FQNEAQ (reference sequence). The CDR3 loop spans 14 amino acids. Trimming took 1 base from V and 2 from J, leaving 5 bases between them. The whole variable domain, remainder taken from reference TRBV7-9 and TRBJ2-2, is DTGVSQNPRHKITKRGQNVTFRCDPISEHNRLYWYRQTLGQGPEFLTYFQNEAQLEKSRLLSDRFSAERPKGSFSTLEIQRTEQGDSAMYLCASSLGRNTGELFFGEGSRLTVL.

The CDR3 region is CASSVAGWASNEKLFF. The CDR3 DNA reads as TGTGCCAGCAGTGTTGCAGGGTGGGCATCTAATGAAAAACTGTTTTTT. The chain has TRBV2 and TRBJ1-4, with D tentatively TRBD1 (5 bases). Trimming removed 4 bases at V and 3 bases at J, with 15 bases between. In germline, CDR1 is SNHLY, CDR2 FYNNEI. The CDR3 length is 16 residues.

The V gene is TRBV18, the J gene TRBJ1-3, with D unclear. The CDR3 runs to 16 residues. V lost 3 bases, J lost 2 bases, and 14 bases lay in between. Germline CDR1 and CDR2: KGHSH and LQKENI. The CDR3 protein is CASSPQSVGTGNTIYF. CDR3 sequence (DNA): TGTGCCAGCTCACCGCAGAGTGTGGGAACTGGAAACACCATATATTTT.

The rearrangement joins TRBV5-1 to TRBJ1-1; no definite D call. CDR3 length: 17 residues. From germline, CDR1 is SGHRS and CDR2 YFSETQ. The V and J ends lost 2 bases and 0 bases respectively, with 17 bases between them. The CDR3 loop is CASSFRSLGELNTEAFF. In DNA form, the CDR3 reads TGCGCCAGCAGCTTCCGGTCCCTAGGTGAATTGAACACTGAAGCTTTCTTT.

V gene TRBV6-2 or TRBV6-3 combines with J gene TRBJ1-5; D gene ambiguous. Trimming pared 3 bases from V and 0 bases from J, leaving 3 bases between. The CDR3 covers 13 residues. The germline V gene encodes CDR1 MNHEY and CDR2 SVGEGT. The CDR3 coding sequence is TGTGCCAGCAGTTATTATAGCAATCAGCCCCAGCATTTT. It translates to CASSYYSNQPQHF.

CDR3 in amino acids: CASSPSGTNTEAFF. The CDR3 bases are TGTGCCAGCAGCCCTTCCGGGACTAACACTGAAGCTTTCTTT. The chain employs TRBV3-1 (or the pseudogene TRBV3-2) and TRBJ1-1, with a tentative D call TRBD1 (5 bases). The CDR3 sequence is 14 residues long. In germline, CDR1 is LGHDT, CDR2 YNNKEL (reference sequence). V was shortened by 4 bases and J by 2 bases, with 11 bases between the two germline ends.

The chain carries TRBV23-1 and TRBJ1-2, with D possibly being TRBD1 (6 bases). TRBV23-1 is an ORF for which the function is uncertain. The CDR3 spans 14 residues. The V end lost 6 bases, the J end lost 8 bases, and 19 bases lay between the germline ends. The CDR3, as DNA: TGCGCCAGCAGAATTAACAGGGTGAAAGGCGGCTACACCTTC. Translation gives CASRINRVKGGYTF.

This chain joins TRBV10-3 and TRBJ1-4; possible D gene TRBD1, 6 bases. This CDR3 contains 17 residues. Trimming pared 4 bases from V and 7 bases from J, leaving 22 bases between. In germline, CDR1 is ENHRY, CDR2 SYGVKD. DNA for the CDR3: TGTGCCATCAGTGGTCCGGGCGGGGGGCGAGAGAGTGAAAAACTGTTTTTT. This gives the protein CAISGPGGGRESEKLFF.

The V gene is TRBV7-3, the J gene TRBJ2-1, with TRBD1 as a possible D gene (6 bases). Looked up from germline, CDR1 is SGHTA and CDR2 is FQGTGA. The CDR3 has 11 residues. The germline V and J ends were trimmed by 8 bases and 9 bases, with 11 bases remaining between them. CDR3 bases: TGTGCCAGCCCAGGGGCCTGTGAGCAGTTCTTC. Its protein is CASPGACEQFF.

This rearrangement joins TRBV4-3 to TRBJ2-7; 9 bases align to TRBD1. CDR3 length: 15 amino acids. With V trimmed by 3 bases and J by 3 bases, 6 bases remained unmatched. Germline lookup yields CDR1 LGHNA and CDR2 YSLEER. For the CDR3, the DNA is TGCGCCAGCAGCCAGCACCGGGACAGGGTCTACGAGCAGTACTTC. Its translation: CASSQHRDRVYEQYF.

V gene TRBV28 combines with J gene TRBJ2-5; 11 nucleotides align to TRBD2. Germline V lookup: CDR1 MDHEN, CDR2 SYDVKM. V dropped 6 bases and J dropped 4; count of bases not matched to a gene: 10. CDR3 length: 16 residues. This CDR3 is CASRPGGLAGGETQYF. CDR3 coding DNA: TGTGCCAGCAGGCCCGGGGGGCTAGCGGGAGGAGAGACCCAGTACTTC.

The chain recombines TRBV28 with TRBJ2-7, with 8 bases that match TRBD1. The CDR3 spans 15 residues. Germline V gene lookup returns CDR1 MDHEN and CDR2 SYDVKM. Trimming took 3 bases from V and 2 from J; bases not matched to a gene: 6. For the CDR3, the DNA is TGTGCCAGCAGTTTTCCAGGGGGCAGGGCCTACGAGCAGTACTTC. Its translation: CASSFPGGRAYEQYF.

The V gene is TRBV5-1, the J gene TRBJ2-2; D remains ambiguous. The germline CDR1 and CDR2 sequences are SGHRS and YFSETQ. Deletions cut 4 bases from V and 1 base from J, with 14 bases between. The CDR3 extends over 16 amino acids. CDR3 residues: CASSPPGFRNTGELFF. CDR3 bases: TGCGCCAGCAGCCCTCCCGGATTCCGGAACACCGGGGAGCTGTTTTTT.

The chain couples TRBV7-9 to TRBJ2-7, with TRBD2 matching over 8 bases. There are 14 residues in the CDR3. The J segment lost 0 bases and the V segment lost 5 bases, leaving 3 bases of the junction unmatched. Germline values: CDR1 SEHNR, CDR2 FQNEAQ (reference sequence). CDR3 loop: CASSKGLDSYEQYF. As DNA, the CDR3 is TGTGCCAGCAGCAAGGGACTAGACTCCTACGAGCAGTACTTC.

The genes are TRBV6-5 and TRBJ1-3; D is unclear. V was clipped by 9 bases and J by 2 bases, with 11 bases between them. This CDR3 is built from 13 residues. From germline, CDR1 is MNHEY and CDR2 SVGAGI. This chain's CDR3 is CASRTGAGNTIYF. DNA of the CDR3: TGTGCCAGTAGAACCGGGGCTGGAAACACCATATATTTT.